The clone carrying this T cell receptor beta chain was detected once. Its matching antigen is unknown. The data derive from a study of cytomegalovirus exposure and HLA in healthy donors. Looking at the study overall: There were 88 million or so unique TCRs (from HLA-typed donors) in an early data release. The study, taken as a whole, reports: In vitro testing confirmed a few CMV-associated chains as specific for CMV antigens.

CDR1 is SGHDT and CDR2 is YYEEEE in the germline V gene. The CDR3 has 18 residues. Vbeta (60) and Jbeta (13) primers were used in the PCR. Data came from immunoSEQ multiplex PCR; TCRdb stores just in-frame clones and leaves some out. This sample has around 200,000 clones, with 83% found just once. Sample: PBMCs. V gene TRBV5-6 combines with J gene TRBJ1-1, with D perhaps matching TRBD1 (5 bases). The origin of this receptor is a man aged 45 to 65 in good health and CMV-seronegative. This CDR3 is CVRGGGLKHHAPNTEAFF. CDR3 DNA: TGTGTTAGAGGTGGGGGACTCAAACACCACGCCCCCAACACTGAAGCTTTCTTT.